Each of the 15 T cell receptor beta chains below was sequenced from the same sample in a study of CD8 T cells in Susac syndrome. The RNA input was about 0.5 to 1 ug, and it was reverse transcribed with random hexamers. TCRdb reprocessed the immunoSEQ multiplex PCR reads with MiXCR, giving one entry per CDR3 protein. This table has some 130,000 distinct CDR3 sequences, around 93% appearing once. Source material: CD8+ T cells from PBMCs. The origin of the receptors is a human donor with Susac syndrome.

The chain links TRBV28 to TRBJ2-7, with TRBD1 matching over 9 bases. J lost 4 bases, V lost 3 bases, and 7 bases had no gene match. Germline CDR1 MDHEN, CDR2 SYDVKM. The CDR3 loop spans 15 amino acids. The CDR3 sequence: CASSFESGQGYEQYF. CDR3 nucleotide sequence: TGTGCCAGCAGTTTCGAAAGTGGACAGGGGTACGAGCAGTACTTC.

The chain combines TRBV7-2 with TRBJ2-2, with 12 bases matching TRBD2. The V and J ends lost 5 bases and 4 bases, in that order; junction bases with no gene match: 8. The CDR3 length is 17 residues. Germline values: CDR1 SGHTA, CDR2 FQGNSA. The CDR3 sequence is CASSPQTSGRLTGELFF. CDR3 nucleotides: TGTGCCAGCAGCCCCCAGACTAGCGGGAGACTCACCGGGGAGCTGTTTTTT.

On this clonotype itself: At one end the junction does not follow the germline gene, possibly because of a read error. V is TRBV20-1 and J is TRBJ2-1, with a possible D match to TRBD1 (5 bases). Germline CDR1 reads DFQATT; CDR2 reads SNEGSKA (reference sequence). This CDR3 contains 14 residues. CDR3 region: CSASLGQRYSEQFF. The CDR3 region has the DNA TGCAGTGCTAGCCTGGGGCAACGATACAGTGAGCAGTTCTTC.

The rearrangement joins TRBV5-4 to TRBJ1-1, with D maybe TRBD1 (5 bases). The CDR3 is 14 residues long. V was cut by 3 bases and J by 10 bases, with 19 bases left in between. Germline lookup yields CDR1 SGHNT and CDR2 YYREEE (reference sequence). For the CDR3, the DNA is TGTGCCAGCAGCTCCGCCGGGACCGAAAACGGAGCTTTCTTT. It yields the protein CASSSAGTENGAFF.

This sequence joins TRBV27 and TRBJ2-5, with D perhaps matching TRBD1 or TRBD2 (5 bases each). Trimming pared 5 bases from V and 5 bases from J, leaving 15 bases between. The CDR3 has 14 residues. The germline CDR1 and CDR2 sequences are MNHEY and SMNVEV (reference sequence). The DNA of the CDR3 is TGTGCCAGCAGTCAAGGGACGTGGGGGGAGACCCAGTACTTC. This codes for CASSQGTWGETQYF.

The rearrangement joins TRBV4-1 to TRBJ1-4; D call uncertain. This CDR3 is built from 15 residues. Germline values: CDR1 MGHRA, CDR2 YSYEKL. V gave up 0 bases and J gave up 8 bases, with 13 bases separating them. The DNA of the CDR3 is TGCGCCAGCAGCCAAGATATCGGGATACGGGAAAAACTGTTTTTT. Protein product: CASSQDIGIREKLFF.

DNA of the CDR3: TGCAGCGTTGATGGGGGGGTCGAGACTAGCGGGAAAGAGCAGTTCTTC. Protein: CSVDGGVETSGKEQFF. The rearrangement joins TRBV29-1 to TRBJ2-1; 11 bases map to TRBD2. The CDR3 sequence is 16 residues long. The junction had 14 bases not matched to a gene; V was cut back by 3 bases and J by 10 bases. CDR1 is SQVTM and CDR2 is ANQGSEA in the germline V gene.

The rearrangement links TRBV5-1 to TRBJ2-1; D might be TRBD2 (5 bases). Trimming stripped 0 bases from V and 12 bases from J, with 10 bases between. In germline, CDR1 is SGHRS, CDR2 YFSETQ. The CDR3 is 12 amino acids. The CDR3 region is CASSLESEGQFF. CDR3 in DNA: TGCGCCAGCAGCTTGGAATCCGAGGGGCAGTTCTTC. The full variable domain, rest sourced from reference TRBV5-1 and TRBJ2-1, is KAGVTQTPRYLIKTRGQQVTLSCSPISGHRSVSWYQQTPGQGLQFLFEYFSETQRNKGNFPGRFSGRQFSNSRSEMNVSTLELGDSALYLCASSLESEGQFFGPGTRLTVL.

This clonotype has just one count. J is TRBJ1-2 and V is TRBV29-1, with unresolved D. The germline gives CDR1 SQVTM, CDR2 ANQGSEA. Trimming removed 5 bases from V and 2 bases from J, with 9 bases in between. The CDR3 is 12 residues long. CDR3 loop: CSVMTSNYGYTF. CDR3 DNA sequence: TGCAGCGTTATGACATCAAACTATGGCTACACCTTC.

This chain joins TRBV2 and TRBJ2-6; D might be TRBD2 (6 bases). Germline V lookup: CDR1 SNHLY, CDR2 FYNNEI. CDR3 length equals 19 residues. V lost 2 bases, J lost 4 bases, and 21 bases lay in between. CDR3 in DNA: TGTGCCAGCAGTGAAAGCCGGGCTAGCGATGGACGGGGGGCCAACGTCCTGACTTTC. As protein: CASSESRASDGRGANVLTF.

The chain carries TRBV7-6 and TRBJ2-3, with D perhaps TRBD1 (5 bases). The CDR3 has 16 residues. CDR1 and CDR2 (germline): SGHVS, FNYEAQ. With 0 bases removed from V and 5 bases from J, the gap between germline ends came to 15 bases. The CDR3 is CASSLAHYGAGDTQYF. CDR3 DNA: TGTGCCAGCAGCTTAGCGCATTATGGGGCCGGAGATACGCAGTATTTT.

The V gene is TRBV28, the J gene TRBJ2-5, with D perhaps matching TRBD1 (6 bases). Trimming took off 5 bases at V and 4 bases at J, with 11 bases between the two ends. Germline CDR1 is MDHEN and CDR2 is SYDVKM. The CDR3 totals 13 residues. CDR3 sequence (DNA): TGTGCCAGCAGTCTCCCAGGGGCAGAGACCCAGTACTTC. As protein: CASSLPGAETQYF. The full variable domain, its missing parts supplied by reference TRBV28 and TRBJ2-5, is DVKVTQSSRYLVKRTGEKVFLECVQDMDHENMFWYRQDPGLGLRLIYFSYDVKMKEKGDIPEGYSVSREKKERFSLILESASTNQTSMYLCASSLPGAETQYFGPGTRLLVL.

The CDR3 nucleotides read TGTGCCAGCAGCCAAGGCGGCAGGGGAGTATATCTCATCTATGGCTACACCTTC. This encodes CASSQGGRGVYLIYGYTF. V and J are TRBV3-1 and TRBJ1-2; D may be TRBD1 (6 bases). V was cut by 1 base and J by 4 bases, with 22 bases left in between. Germline V gives CDR1 LGHDT, CDR2 YNNKEL (reference sequence). This CDR3 is built from 18 residues.

This chain connects TRBV6-6 to TRBJ1-1; D not certain. The germline V and J ends were trimmed by 3 bases and 3 bases, with 14 bases remaining between them. This CDR3 has 15 residues. CDR1 and CDR2 from the germline V gene are MNHNY and SVGAGI (reference sequence). Here the CDR3 reads CASSYPGSKDTEAFF. In nucleotides, the CDR3 is TGTGCCAGCAGTTATCCGGGATCGAAAGACACTGAAGCTTTCTTT.

This chain joins TRBV25-1 and TRBJ1-1; tentative D call: TRBD1 (5 bases). The V end was cut by 7 bases, the J end by 9 bases, with 12 bases between. Germline-derived CDR1 and CDR2 are MGHDK and SYGVNS. The CDR3 sequence is 11 residues long. The CDR3 bases are TGTGCCAGCAATCCAGGGAGGAAAGCTTTCTTT. Protein sequence: CASNPGRKAFF.